This T cell receptor (beta chain) emerged from a study of low-dose radiotherapy and immunotherapy resistance in tumors. Study-wide context: Ipilimumab 1 mg/kg every six weeks, together with nivolumab 240 mg every two weeks, was given intravenously to patients. Daily, from cycle 1 day 1 and for four cycles, patients took oral aspirin 300 mg. On a schedule of every two weeks, intravenous cyclophosphamide at a dose of 200 mg/m2 was delivered one day before each radiation and immunotherapy administration.

J lost 7 bases, V lost 3 bases, and 10 bases had no gene match. The CDR3 totals 16 residues. The germline V gene encodes CDR1 ENHRY and CDR2 SYGVKD. Time point in this sample: before trial treatment. Those eligible were patients bearing advanced solid tumors lacking tumor-infiltrating lymphocytes. TRAV- and TRBV-specific primers primed first-strand cDNA, covering alpha and beta chains. The authors amplified TCRs for approximately 20 PCR cycles with a constant-region primer and a V-primer adapter. One entry per CDR3 protein, called by TCRdb with MiXCR from the reads. The sample lists 100,000 or so distinct CDR3 sequences, 9.4% occurring once.

V usage is TRBV10-3 and J usage is TRBJ2-1, with 9 bases matching TRBD2. The source material was PBMCs, sampled before treatment. This clonotype was sampled from a male donor with prostate cancer. CDR3 nucleotides: TGTGCCATCAGTGACAGGGCGGGAGGGCCGATAAATGAGCAGTTCTTC. Encoded protein: CAISDRAGGPINEQFF.